Sequencing of this T cell receptor beta chain was carried out in a study of T cell responses to AZD1222 COVID-19 vaccine. This clone showed up just once. Clones were read by immunoSEQ multiplex PCR, and TCRdb kept only the in-frame ones, dropping some. The sample comprises about 73,000 clones, around 88% of which are singletons, and around 21% rests with the top ten. The source material was peripheral blood, sampled on day 0 of AZD1222 vaccination. The origin of this receptor is an adult in good health.

This CDR3 reads CASSQVVGQGGSPLHF. The CDR3, as DNA: TGTGCCAGCAGCCAAGTTGTGGGTCAGGGTGGATCACCCCTCCACTTT. The chain has TRBV3-1 (or the pseudogene TRBV3-2) and TRBJ1-6; tentatively, D is TRBD1 (5 bases). CDR3 length: 16 residues. Per germline, CDR1 LGHDT and CDR2 YNNKEL (reference sequence). V dropped 1 base and J dropped 10 bases, with 17 bases sitting between them.